Listed below are T cell receptor beta chains from one sample, sequenced in a study of blood T cell repertoires in COVID-19. Libraries were prepared by immunoSEQ multiplex PCR; TCRdb keeps only in-frame clonotypes and omits some of them. The repertoire consists of about 120,000 clones, with around three quarters occurring once and the leading ten covering 5% to 8%. Sequencing was carried out using peripheral blood. These receptors all come from a man in his 70s with acute or convalescent COVID-19. CDR3s include the opening cysteine and the closing phenylalanine or tryptophan. Each record gives: J gene, D gene, V gene, clone size, CDR3 DNA, CDR3 protein. The D gene is left open where the match is weak. The size entry is marked missing in some rows and otherwise reads once, few, many or a size class.

j_call: TRBJ2-1
d_call: TRBD2
v_call: TRBV3-1/TRBV3-2
clone_size: -
cdr3_nt: TGTGCCAGCAGCCCGCCCTGGACTAGCGGGAATGAGCAGTTCTTC
cdr3_aa: CASSPPWTSGNEQFF

j_call: TRBJ2-3
d_call: TRBD2
v_call: TRBV14
clone_size: -
cdr3_nt: TGTGCCAGCAGCGGGACTAGCGGGGGCACAGATACGCAGTATTTT
cdr3_aa: CASSGTSGGTDTQYF

j_call: TRBJ1-5
d_call: -
v_call: TRBV27
clone_size: few
cdr3_nt: TGTGCCAGCAGCTCAACGTCGGGAGGGCAGGGACAGCCCCAGCATTTT
cdr3_aa: CASSSTSGGQGQPQHF

j_call: TRBJ2-7
d_call: -
v_call: TRBV3-1/TRBV3-2
clone_size: -
cdr3_nt: TGTGCCAGCAGCCAAGCCAGCGTGAAGTACGAGCAGTACTTC
cdr3_aa: CASSQASVKYEQYF

j_call: TRBJ2-2
d_call: -
v_call: TRBV28
clone_size: -
cdr3_nt: TGTGCCACCGGGAGTCCACCCACCGGGGAGCTGTTTTTT
cdr3_aa: CATGSPPTGELFF

j_call: TRBJ2-5
d_call: -
v_call: TRBV7-7
clone_size: -
cdr3_nt: TGTGCCAGCAGCTTAGGGCCCGCTCGAGAGACCCAGTACTTC
cdr3_aa: CASSLGPARETQYF

j_call: TRBJ2-3
d_call: TRBD2
v_call: TRBV10-3
clone_size: -
cdr3_nt: TGTGCCATCAATGTCGGGACTAGCGTTCGGGGGGATACGCAGTATTTT
cdr3_aa: CAINVGTSVRGDTQYF

j_call: TRBJ2-5
d_call: -
v_call: TRBV30
clone_size: -
cdr3_nt: TGTGCCTGGATTAGCGATGGGGAGACCCAGTACTTC
cdr3_aa: CAWISDGETQYF

j_call: TRBJ1-5
d_call: TRBD1
v_call: TRBV28
clone_size: -
cdr3_nt: TGTGCCAGCAGTTTGGACAGGGCCGGTCAGCCCCAGCATTTT
cdr3_aa: CASSLDRAGQPQHF

j_call: TRBJ2-2
d_call: TRBD2
v_call: TRBV4-3
clone_size: -
cdr3_nt: TGCGCCAGCAGCCAAGATACTAGCGGGGGAGAGGTCACCGGGGAGCTGTTTTTT
cdr3_aa: CASSQDTSGGEVTGELFF

j_call: TRBJ1-2
d_call: -
v_call: TRBV30
clone_size: -
cdr3_nt: TGTGCCTGGCGCCGGGAGGGGCGAGTAAATGGCTACACCTTC
cdr3_aa: CAWRREGRVNGYTF

j_call: TRBJ2-3
d_call: TRBD2
v_call: TRBV28
clone_size: -
cdr3_nt: TGTGCCAGCAGGAGGACTAGCGGGAGGATAGATACGCAGTATTTT
cdr3_aa: CASRRTSGRIDTQYF